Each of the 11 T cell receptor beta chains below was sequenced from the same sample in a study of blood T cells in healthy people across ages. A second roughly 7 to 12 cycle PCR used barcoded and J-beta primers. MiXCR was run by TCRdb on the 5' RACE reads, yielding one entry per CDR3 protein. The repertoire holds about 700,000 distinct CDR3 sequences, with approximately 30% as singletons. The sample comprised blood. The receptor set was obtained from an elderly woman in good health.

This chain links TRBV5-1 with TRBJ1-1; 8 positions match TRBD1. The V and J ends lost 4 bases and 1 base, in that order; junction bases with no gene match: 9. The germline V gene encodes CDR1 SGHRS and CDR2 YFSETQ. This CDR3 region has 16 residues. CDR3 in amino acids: CASSPYRDRRNTEAFF. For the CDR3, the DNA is TGCGCCAGCAGCCCCTACCGGGACAGGAGGAACACTGAAGCTTTCTTT.

The CDR3 DNA sequence: TGTGCCAGCAGCTCACAGGGGGCGACTGCCGAAAAACTGTTTTTT. It translates to CASSSQGATAEKLFF. This sequence joins TRBV9 and TRBJ1-4; TRBD1 matches 9 bases. Per the germline V gene, CDR1 is SGDLS and CDR2 is YYNGEE. V dropped 4 bases and J dropped 8; count of bases not matched to a gene: 9. The CDR3 is made up of 15 amino acids.

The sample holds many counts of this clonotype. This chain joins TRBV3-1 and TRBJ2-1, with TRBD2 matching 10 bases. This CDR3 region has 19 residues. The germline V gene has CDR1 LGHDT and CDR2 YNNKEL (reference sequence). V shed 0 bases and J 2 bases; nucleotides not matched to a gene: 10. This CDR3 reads CASSQEPSGGAPTYNEQFF. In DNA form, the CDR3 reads TGTGCCAGCAGCCAAGAGCCTAGCGGGGGTGCCCCGACCTACAATGAGCAGTTCTTC.

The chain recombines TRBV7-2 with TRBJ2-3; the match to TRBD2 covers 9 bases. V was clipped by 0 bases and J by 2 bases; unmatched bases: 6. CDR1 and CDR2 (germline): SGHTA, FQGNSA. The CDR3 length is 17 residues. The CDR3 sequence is CASSLALLAGVTDTQYF. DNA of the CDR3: TGTGCCAGCAGCTTAGCGCTACTAGCGGGTGTCACAGATACGCAGTATTTT.

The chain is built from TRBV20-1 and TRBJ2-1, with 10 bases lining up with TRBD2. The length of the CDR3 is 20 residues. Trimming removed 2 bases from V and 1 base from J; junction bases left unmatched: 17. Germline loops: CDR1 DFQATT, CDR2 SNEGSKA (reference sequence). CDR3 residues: CSARPAKGRTSGTSYNEQFF. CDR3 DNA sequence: TGCAGTGCTAGACCCGCGAAGGGACGGACTAGCGGAACATCCTACAATGAGCAGTTCTTC.

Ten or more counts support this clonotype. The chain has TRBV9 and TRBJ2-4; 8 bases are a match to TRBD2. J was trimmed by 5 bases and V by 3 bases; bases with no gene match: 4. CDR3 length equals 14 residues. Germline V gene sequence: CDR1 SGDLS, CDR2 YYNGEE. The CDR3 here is CASSARAGENIQYF. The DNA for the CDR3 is TGTGCCAGCAGCGCCCGAGCGGGGGAAAACATTCAGTACTTC.

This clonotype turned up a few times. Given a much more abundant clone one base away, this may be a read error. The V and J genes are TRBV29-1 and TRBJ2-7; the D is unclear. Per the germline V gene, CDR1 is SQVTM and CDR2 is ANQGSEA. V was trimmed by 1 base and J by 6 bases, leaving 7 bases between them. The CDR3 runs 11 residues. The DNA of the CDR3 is TGCAGCGTTGAAGGGTGTTCCGAGCAGTACTTC. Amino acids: CSVEGCSEQYF.

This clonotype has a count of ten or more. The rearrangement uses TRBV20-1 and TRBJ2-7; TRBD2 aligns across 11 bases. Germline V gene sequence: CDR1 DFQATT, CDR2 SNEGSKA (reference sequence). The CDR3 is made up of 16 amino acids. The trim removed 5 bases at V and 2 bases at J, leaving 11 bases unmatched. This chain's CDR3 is CSAPSASGGLPYEQYF. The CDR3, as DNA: TGCAGTGCTCCCTCCGCTAGCGGGGGGCTCCCCTACGAGCAGTACTTC.

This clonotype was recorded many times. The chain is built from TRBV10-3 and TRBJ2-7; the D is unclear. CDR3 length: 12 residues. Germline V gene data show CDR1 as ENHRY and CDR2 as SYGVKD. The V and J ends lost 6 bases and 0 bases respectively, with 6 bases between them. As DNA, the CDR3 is TGTGCCATCAGCTCTAACTCCTACGAGCAGTACTTC. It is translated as CAISSNSYEQYF.

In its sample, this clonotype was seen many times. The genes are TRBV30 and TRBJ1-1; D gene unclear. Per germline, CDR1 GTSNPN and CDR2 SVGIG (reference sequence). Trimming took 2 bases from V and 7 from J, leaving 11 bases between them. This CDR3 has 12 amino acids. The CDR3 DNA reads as TGTGCCTGGAGTACGACCATGGGTGAAGCTTTCTTT. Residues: CAWSTTMGEAFF.

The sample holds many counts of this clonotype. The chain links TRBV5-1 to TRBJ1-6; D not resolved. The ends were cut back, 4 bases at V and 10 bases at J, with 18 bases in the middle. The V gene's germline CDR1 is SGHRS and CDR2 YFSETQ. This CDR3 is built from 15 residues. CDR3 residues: CASSPRRGADSPLHF. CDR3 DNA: TGCGCCAGCAGCCCCAGGCGGGGTGCTGACTCACCCCTCCACTTT.